The following is a TCR beta chain sequence with its context. Study processing details: Sequence data from immunoSEQ were junction-only and lacked quality scores; consequently, filtering differed. Sequencing used immunoSEQ multiplex PCR; TCRdb keeps in-frame clones, though not all of them. D and trimming were read from the DNA, whereas the V and J calls and clone size are those reported in that table. The profile covers over a million clones, with around 95% appearing a single time and approximately 1% taken by the ten largest. CD45RA+ naive and CD45RA-negative memory subsets were separated from CD4+ cells. This sample was taken from a study of shared clonotypes between healthy human individuals. The origin of this receptor is a man aged 25-45 years in good health. The sequencing sample was made of naive CD4+ T cells sorted from blood. Subset in this sample: CD45RA+ positively selected.

This CDR3 reads CASRGGLYEQYF. The CDR3 DNA sequence: TGTGCCAGCAGAGGTGGCTTATACGAGCAGTACTTC. V and J are TRBV6-1 and TRBJ2-7; D is unresolved. The ends were cut back, 6 bases at V and 4 bases at J, with 10 bases in the middle. Looked up from germline, CDR1 is MNHNS and CDR2 is SASEGT. This CDR3 has 12 residues.